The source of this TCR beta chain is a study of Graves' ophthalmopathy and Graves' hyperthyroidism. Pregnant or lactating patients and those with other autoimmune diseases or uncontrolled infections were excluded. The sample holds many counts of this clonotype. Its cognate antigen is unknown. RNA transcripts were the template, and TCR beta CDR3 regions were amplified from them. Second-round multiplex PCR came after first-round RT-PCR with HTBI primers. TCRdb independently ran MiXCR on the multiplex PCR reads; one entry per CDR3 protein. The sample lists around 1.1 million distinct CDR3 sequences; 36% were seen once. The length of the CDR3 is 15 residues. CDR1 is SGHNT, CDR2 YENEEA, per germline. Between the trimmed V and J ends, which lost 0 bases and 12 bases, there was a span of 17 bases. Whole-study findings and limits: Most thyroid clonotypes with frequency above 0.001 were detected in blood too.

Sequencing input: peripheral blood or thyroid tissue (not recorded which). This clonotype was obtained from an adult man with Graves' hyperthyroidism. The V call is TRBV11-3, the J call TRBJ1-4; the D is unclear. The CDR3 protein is CASSLDWRIPLELFF. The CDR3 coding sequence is TGTGCCAGCAGCTTAGATTGGCGTATTCCACTGGAACTGTTTTTT.